This T cell receptor beta chain appears in the sequencing data of a study of control samples from healthy donors and cancer patients (dated by TCRdb to 2020 to 2022). The library was obtained by the immunoSEQ multiplex PCR assay. Drawn from immuneACCESS, this table holds only the in-frame rearrangements with V and J called that TCRdb kept. Clones are partly lost; checked studies trace under half to an unresolved V gene and leave the rest unexplained. This sample has about 120,000 clones in its table, and 92% of those were observed once. Approximately 0.58% of the sample lies in the top ten. A word on this clone: Its antigen remains unidentified. There are no base qualities to consult, and no much larger clone falls within one base.

The CDR3 goes from the cysteine to the phenylalanine over 17 residues. Just CDR3 DNA is preserved here, 51 bases in frame from base 1. Per the germline V gene, SGHVS is the CDR1 and FNYEAQ is the CDR2. V and J are truncated by 2 bases and 7 bases respectively, leaving an intervening sequence of 18 bases. What was sequenced was PBMCs. The sequence was collected from a man older than 75 with head and neck cancer. Rearrangement joined TRBV7-6 to TRBJ1-6; TRBD1 is a possible D gene, resting on 5 matching bases. The CDR3 loop reads CASSLTILGRLNSPLHF. The DNA sequence is given as TGTGCCAGCAGCTTAACAATCCTGGGACGGCTGAATTCACCCCTCCACTTT.